This T cell receptor (beta chain) was recovered during a study of cytomegalovirus exposure and HLA in healthy donors. The CDR3 loop spans 12 amino acids. Germline values: CDR1 KGHSH, CDR2 LQKENI. J lost 8 bases, V lost 2 bases, and 1 base had no gene match. Concerning this clone itself: Its target is not known.

The PCR employed 60 Vbeta primers together with 13 Jbeta primers. Per the original data handling: Later, 75 million to 100 million unique TCR beta chains were counted in an analysis, and approximately 10 million of them were shared. Sequenced by immunoSEQ multiplex PCR; TCRdb stores in-frame clones only, minus some. D and trimming were read from the DNA, whereas the V and J calls and clone size are those reported in that table. Here the sample spans 130,000 or so clones, 60% to 85% being singletons. Study outcomes and limitations: Cytomegalovirus association was assigned to approximately 180 TCR beta chains.

The receptor was derived from a woman aged 18-35 years in good health and CMV-seronegative. Sequencing was performed on PBMCs. The chain employs TRBV18 and TRBJ1-2, with 8 nucleotides matching TRBD1. DNA of the CDR3: TGTGCCAGCTCACCAGACAGGGGAGGCTACACCTTC. This gives the protein CASSPDRGGYTF.